The 21 T cell receptor beta chains reported below all come from one sample, sequenced in a study of shared clonotypes between healthy human individuals. Data came from immunoSEQ multiplex PCR; TCRdb stores just in-frame clones and leaves some out. The sample contains approximately 330,000 clones, around four fifths of which appear only once. The sequencing sample was made of memory CD4+ T cells sorted from blood. Subset here: CD45RA-negative fraction. The receptors shown here come from a man aged 25 to 40 in good health.

This chain connects TRBV5-6 to TRBJ2-2; D unclear. This CDR3 spans 16 amino acids. Germline CDR1 and CDR2: SGHDT and YYEEEE. V shed 2 bases and J shed 6 bases, with 17 bases lying between them. The CDR3 DNA is TGTGCCAGCAGCTTTGACCGGGTTAGTAGGCCCGGGGAGCTGTTTTTT. It specifies CASSFDRVSRPGELFF.

This rearrangement joins TRBV6-6 to TRBJ1-2, with a possible D match to TRBD1 (6 bases). This CDR3 spans 13 amino acids. The germline CDR1 and CDR2 sequences are MNHNY and SVGAGI (reference sequence). The V end lost 2 bases, the J end lost 10 bases, and 14 bases lay between the germline ends. The CDR3 spells CASSYAARGVYTF. The CDR3, as DNA: TGTGCCAGCAGTTACGCAGCCAGGGGCGTCTACACCTTC.

The chain recombines TRBV5-1 with TRBJ1-5; tentative D call: TRBD1 (5 bases). Trimming removed 2 bases at V and 5 bases at J, with 14 bases between. Germline-derived CDR1 and CDR2 are SGHRS and YFSETQ. This CDR3 region has 15 residues. The CDR3 here is CASSLDGGRDQPQHF. The CDR3 DNA follows: TGCGCCAGCAGCTTAGATGGGGGTCGGGATCAGCCCCAGCATTTT.

This clone was observed a few times. The rearrangement joins TRBV6-5 to TRBJ1-5, with D unclear. The germline gives CDR1 MNHEY, CDR2 SVGAGI. This CDR3 has 13 amino acids. V was cut by 6 bases and J by 8 bases, with 14 bases left in between. CDR3 region: CASSPGYGEPQHF. CDR3 DNA sequence: TGTGCCAGCAGCCCCGGCTACGGGGAGCCCCAGCATTTT.

V is TRBV2 and J is TRBJ1-1, with D possibly matching TRBD1 (6 bases). This CDR3 comprises 14 residues. V was trimmed by 6 bases and J by 2 bases, leaving 13 bases between them. Germline lookup yields CDR1 SNHLY and CDR2 FYNNEI. The CDR3 sequence: CASSANRANTEAFF. CDR3 DNA sequence: TGTGCCAGCAGCGCAAACAGGGCCAACACTGAAGCTTTCTTT.

V and J are TRBV5-6 and TRBJ2-6; D remains ambiguous. Germline V gene data show CDR1 as SGHDT and CDR2 as YYEEEE. CDR3 size: 17 residues. V gave up 1 base and J gave up 0 bases, with 11 bases separating them. CDR3 in DNA: TGTGCCAGCAGCTTGTGGGCAGCCTTCTCTGGGGCCAACGTCCTGACTTTC. This gives the protein CASSLWAAFSGANVLTF.

The rearrangement joins TRBV5-1 to TRBJ2-1, with D maybe TRBD2 (6 bases). CDR3 length equals 16 residues. Germline V gives CDR1 SGHRS, CDR2 YFSETQ. V lost 0 bases, J lost 3 bases, and 13 bases lay in between. This chain's CDR3 is CASSLAGSGDYNEQFF. CDR3 in DNA: TGCGCCAGCAGCTTGGCAGGTAGCGGAGACTACAATGAGCAGTTCTTC.

The chain uses TRBV7-6 and TRBJ2-1; D is possibly TRBD2 (6 bases). Trimming cost V 5 bases and J 6 bases, with 11 bases left between them. Germline CDR1 reads SGHVS; CDR2 reads FNYEAQ. The CDR3 covers 13 residues. Here the CDR3 DNA reads TGTGCCAGCAGCCGACGGGAGCGCAATGAGCAGTTCTTC. It specifies CASSRRERNEQFF.

Worth noting for this clone: This sample also contains other DNA sequences that code for the same CDR3. The V and J genes are TRBV5-1 and TRBJ2-7; D not resolved. The germline gives CDR1 SGHRS, CDR2 YFSETQ. The CDR3 loop spans 14 amino acids. V was pared by 0 bases and J by 0 bases, with 7 bases between. In DNA form, the CDR3 reads TGCGCCAGCAGCTTGGTGACGGACTCCTACGAGCAGTACTTC. As protein: CASSLVTDSYEQYF.

The V gene is TRBV18, the J gene TRBJ2-3; no firm D call. With 3 bases removed from V and 7 bases from J, the gap between germline ends came to 5 bases. CDR1 is KGHSH, CDR2 LQKENI, per germline. The CDR3 length is 11 residues. The CDR3 DNA sequence: TGTGCCAGCTCACCTTCTAATACGCAGTATTTT. Translated, it gives CASSPSNTQYF.

V is TRBV7-9 and J is TRBJ2-7; 7 bases line up with TRBD1. Trimming at V came to 5 bases and at J to 5 bases, leaving 12 bases not matched to a gene. Germline lookup yields CDR1 SEHNR and CDR2 FQNEAQ (reference sequence). This CDR3 comprises 15 residues. The CDR3, as DNA: TGTGCCAGCAGCATGAAAGGGACAGTCTACAACGAGCAGTACTTC. It yields the protein CASSMKGTVYNEQYF. Full variable domain (remainder filled in from reference TRBV7-9 and TRBJ2-7): DTGVSQNPRHKITKRGQNVTFRCDPISEHNRLYWYRQTLGQGPEFLTYFQNEAQLEKSRLLSDRFSAERPKGSFSTLEIQRTEQGDSAMYLCASSMKGTVYNEQYFGPGTRLTVT.

V usage is TRBV7-2 and J usage is TRBJ2-3; perhaps D is TRBD1 or TRBD2 (5 bases each). Germline V gene sequence: CDR1 SGHTA, CDR2 FQGNSA. The V and J ends lost 1 base and 5 bases respectively, with 13 bases between them. CDR3 size: 15 residues. The chain's CDR3 is CASSLEVGVQDTQYF. CDR3 in DNA: TGTGCCAGCAGCTTAGAAGTGGGGGTTCAAGATACGCAGTATTTT.

The V and J genes are TRBV7-3 and TRBJ1-6; D is undetermined. This CDR3 is built from 15 residues. V lost 0 bases to trimming and J lost 7 bases, with 10 bases between them. From germline, CDR1 is SGHTA and CDR2 FQGTGA. CDR3 amino acids: CASSLTPTPNSPLHF. The CDR3, as DNA: TGTGCCAGCAGCTTAACACCGACACCGAATTCACCCCTCCACTTT.

The genes are TRBV15 and TRBJ2-3, with a tentative D call TRBD2 (5 bases). Germline V lookup: CDR1 LNHNV, CDR2 YYDKDF (reference sequence). This CDR3 contains 17 residues. V lost 5 bases and J 1 base, leaving 19 bases between the germline ends. The CDR3 sequence: CATSSLLGPRGTDTQYF. CDR3 nucleotide sequence: TGTGCCACCAGCTCCCTGTTGGGCCCGAGGGGCACAGATACGCAGTATTTT. Variable domain in full (rest from reference TRBV15 and TRBJ2-3): DAMVIQNPRYQVTQFGKPVTLSCSQTLNHNVMYWYQQKSSQAPKLLFHYYDKDFNNEADTPDNFQSRRPNTSFCFLDIRSPGLGDTAMYLCATSSLLGPRGTDTQYFGPGTRLTVL.

The V and J genes are TRBV5-1 and TRBJ2-3; unclear D gene. Per the germline V gene, CDR1 is SGHRS and CDR2 is YFSETQ. Trimming took off 6 bases at V and 2 bases at J, with 7 bases between the two ends. CDR3 length: 12 residues. The CDR3 nucleotides are TGCGCCAGCACCCCAGACACAGATACGCAGTATTTT. Its translation is CASTPDTDTQYF.

The chain recombines TRBV5-5 with TRBJ2-5, with 9 bases aligning to TRBD1. V was clipped by 5 bases and J by 11 bases; unmatched bases: 13. Germline values: CDR1 SGHKS, CDR2 YYEKEE (reference sequence). The CDR3 covers 14 residues. The CDR3 region is CASSLQGAVSEQYF. CDR3 DNA sequence: TGTGCCAGCAGTTTACAGGGGGCCGTTTCGGAACAGTACTTC.

CDR3 amino acids: CASSLFSGVVDEQYF. CDR3 nucleotide sequence: TGTGCCAGCAGCTTATTTTCGGGAGTAGTCGACGAGCAGTACTTC. The chain has TRBV7-2 and TRBJ2-7, with D possibly being TRBD2 (6 bases). Germline loops: CDR1 SGHTA, CDR2 FQGNSA. V was pared by 2 bases and J by 5 bases, with 16 bases between. The CDR3 sequence is 15 residues long.

V and J are TRBV10-2 and TRBJ2-2; tentatively, D is TRBD2 (5 bases). V shed 6 bases and J shed 5 bases, with 10 bases lying between them. Germline values: CDR1 WSHSY, CDR2 SAAADI. The CDR3 spans 13 residues. CDR3 amino acids: CASRLTTTGELFF. The CDR3 DNA reads as TGCGCCAGCAGGCTGACTACTACCGGGGAGCTGTTTTTT.

CDR3 region: CASSRSKGQDPYEQFF. The CDR3 DNA reads TGTGCCAGCAGCCGTAGCAAGGGACAAGACCCTTATGAGCAGTTCTTC. The chain links TRBV11-2 to TRBJ2-1; D perhaps matches TRBD1 (6 bases). Trimming removed 5 bases from V and 8 bases from J, with 22 bases in between. Germline values: CDR1 SGHAT, CDR2 FQNNGV. CDR3 length: 16 residues.

There are a few counts of this clone. This chain links TRBV5-1 with TRBJ1-2; no clear D. The CDR3 sequence is 15 residues long. The V end was cut by 0 bases, the J end by 8 bases, with 17 bases between. Germline values: CDR1 SGHRS, CDR2 YFSETQ. CDR3 nucleotide sequence: TGCGCCAGCAGCTTGGGGGTCGAGGGTGGAAGCGGCTACACCTTC. It encodes CASSLGVEGGSGYTF.

The chain couples TRBV10-3 to TRBJ1-5, with D unclear. Germline V gene lookup returns CDR1 ENHRY and CDR2 SYGVKD. V was cut by 3 bases and J by 9 bases, with 9 bases left in between. This CDR3 region has 12 residues. Written as DNA, the CDR3 is TGTGCCATCAGTGATGGCTCGGGGCCCCAGCATTTT. This translates into CAISDGSGPQHF.